This entry features one TCR beta chain sequence. Its target is unknown. In preparing the TRB cDNA libraries, 5' RACE with UMI labels was used. From its re-call of the 5' RACE reads, TCRdb lists each CDR3 protein once, without DNA. Its table lists around 140,000 distinct CDR3 sequences. This sample was included in a study of CXCR3-negative and CXCR3-positive naive CD8 T cells. Notes on the study in general: TRB CDR3 properties served as the basis for inferring TCR strength, and surface CD5 was comparable between naive subsets. In naive cells, CXCR3-negative and CXCR3-positive subsets had similar TRBV-TRBJ usage; memory cells differed. For CXCR3-positive naive cells, TRB CDR3s were more hydrophobic than those of CXCR3-negative naive cells. CXCR3 expression partially decreased after cryopreservation; most assays used fresh PBMCs.

Among CD8+ T cells, naive ones were CD45RO-CCR7+CD27+CD95-. Sequenced sample: naive CXCR3+ CD8+ T cells from blood. Sample subset: CD45RO-CCR7+CD27+CD95- naive CD8+ T cells expressing CXCR3 (TNR3+). This clonotype was sampled from a human donor in good health. Some clones in this sample may be carry-over from other donors' samples.

Here the CDR3 reads CASSDTHSGDTIYF. The V and J genes are TRBV4-3 and TRBJ1-3. The V gene's germline CDR1 is LGHNA and CDR2 YSLEER. There are 14 residues in the CDR3.